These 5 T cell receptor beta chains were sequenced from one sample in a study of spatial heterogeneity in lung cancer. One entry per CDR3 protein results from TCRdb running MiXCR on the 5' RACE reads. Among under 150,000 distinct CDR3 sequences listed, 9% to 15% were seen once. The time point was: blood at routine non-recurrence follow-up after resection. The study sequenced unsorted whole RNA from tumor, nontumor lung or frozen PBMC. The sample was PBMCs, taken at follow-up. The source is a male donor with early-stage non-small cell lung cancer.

CDR3 loop: CATLPRQGSNYGYTF. In nucleotides, the CDR3 is TGTGCCACCCTCCCTAGACAGGGATCTAACTATGGCTACACCTTC. V is TRBV10-3 and J is TRBJ1-2; 7 positions agree with TRBD1. The CDR3 spans 15 residues. Looked up from germline, CDR1 is ENHRY and CDR2 is SYGVKD. V trimming: 10 bases; J trimming: 0 bases; junction bases outside the gene matches: 11.

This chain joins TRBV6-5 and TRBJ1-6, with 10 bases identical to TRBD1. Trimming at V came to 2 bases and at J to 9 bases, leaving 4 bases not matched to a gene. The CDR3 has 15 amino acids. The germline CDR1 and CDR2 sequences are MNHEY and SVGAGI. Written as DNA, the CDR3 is TGTGCCAGCAGTTACGGGACAGGGGTTAGTTCACCCCTCCACTTT. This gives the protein CASSYGTGVSSPLHF.

CDR3 protein: CASSAVGFDTEAFF. CDR3 coding DNA: TGTGCCAGCAGCGCTGTGGGGTTTGACACTGAAGCTTTCTTT. The chain employs TRBV7-9 and TRBJ1-1; D unresolved. Trimming stripped 5 bases from V and 3 bases from J, with 13 bases between. Germline-derived CDR1 and CDR2 are SEHNR and FQNEAQ (reference sequence). The CDR3 spans 14 residues.

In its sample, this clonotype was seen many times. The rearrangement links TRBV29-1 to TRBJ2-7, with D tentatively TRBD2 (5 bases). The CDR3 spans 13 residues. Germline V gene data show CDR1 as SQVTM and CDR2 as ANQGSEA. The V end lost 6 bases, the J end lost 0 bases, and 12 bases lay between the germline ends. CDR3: CSVLQRSSYEQYF. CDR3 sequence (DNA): TGCAGCGTATTACAGCGGTCCTCCTACGAGCAGTACTTC.

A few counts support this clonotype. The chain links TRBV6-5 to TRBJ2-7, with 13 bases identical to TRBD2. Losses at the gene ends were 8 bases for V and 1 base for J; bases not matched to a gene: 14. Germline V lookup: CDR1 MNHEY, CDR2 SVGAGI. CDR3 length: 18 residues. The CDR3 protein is CASSTGTSGAGWSYEQYF. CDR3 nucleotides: TGTGCCAGCTCCACCGGGACTAGCGGGGCGGGTTGGTCCTACGAGCAGTACTTC.